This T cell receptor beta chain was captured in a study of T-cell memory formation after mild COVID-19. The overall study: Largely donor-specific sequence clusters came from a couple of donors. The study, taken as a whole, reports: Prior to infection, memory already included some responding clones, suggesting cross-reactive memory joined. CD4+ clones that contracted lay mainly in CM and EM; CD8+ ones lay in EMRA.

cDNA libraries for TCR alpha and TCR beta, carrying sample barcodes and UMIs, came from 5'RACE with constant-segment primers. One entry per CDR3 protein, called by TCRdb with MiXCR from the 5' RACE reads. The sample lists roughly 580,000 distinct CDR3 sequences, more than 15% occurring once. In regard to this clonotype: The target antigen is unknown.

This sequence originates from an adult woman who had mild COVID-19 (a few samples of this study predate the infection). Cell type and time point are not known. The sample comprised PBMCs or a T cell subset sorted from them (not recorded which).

The CDR3 nucleotides read TGCAGCGTTACCCTACAGGGGGTTTACGAGCAGTACTTC. Its translation: CSVTLQGVYEQYF. The chain couples TRBV29-1 to TRBJ2-7, with TRBD1 identical over 8 bases. Germline CDR1 SQVTM, CDR2 ANQGSEA. CDR3 length: 13 amino acids. Trimming removed 5 bases from V and 4 bases from J; junction bases left unmatched: 7.